The 32 T cell receptor beta chains below were found in one sample sequenced in a study of OX40 agonist ivuxolimab in advanced cancers. TCRdb's table, derived via immunoSEQ multiplex PCR, lists solely in-frame clones and lacks some. Here the sample spans over 75,000 clones, roughly nine tenths being singletons. Material: CD4+ or CD8+ T cells sorted from blood, obtained in a trial of the OX40 agonist ivuxolimab. These receptors all stem from an adult with an advanced solid tumor such as melanoma, head and neck, liver or kidney cancer.

V is TRBV29-1 and J is TRBJ2-7, with a possible D match to TRBD2 (6 bases). Trimming removed 4 bases from V and 3 bases from J, with 19 bases in between. Germline CDR1 and CDR2: SQVTM and ANQGSEA. CDR3 length equals 15 residues. Written as DNA, the CDR3 is TGCAGCGTTGGCCCGGAGGGTAGCGGAGTCTACGAGCAGTACTTC. It encodes CSVGPEGSGVYEQYF.

V usage is TRBV4-3 and J usage is TRBJ1-1; 11 nucleotides agree with TRBD1. Losses at the gene ends were 3 bases for V and 1 base for J; bases not matched to a gene: 4. Germline CDR1 is LGHNA and CDR2 is YSLEER. CDR3 length equals 16 residues. The CDR3 sequence is CASSQGTGGSNTEAFF. DNA for the CDR3: TGCGCCAGCAGCCAGGGGACAGGGGGATCGAACACTGAAGCTTTCTTT.

The chain has TRBV5-6 and TRBJ1-2; a weak D match, TRBD1 (6 bases). The CDR3 length is 12 residues. Germline loops: CDR1 SGHDT, CDR2 YYEEEE. The germline V and J ends were trimmed by 5 bases and 8 bases, with 13 bases remaining between them. The CDR3 spells CASRKQGAGYTF. In nucleotides, the CDR3 is TGTGCCAGCAGGAAACAGGGAGCAGGCTACACCTTC. The entire variable domain, with the rest obtained from reference TRBV5-6 and TRBJ1-2, is as follows: DAGVTQSPTHLIKTRGQQVTLRCSPKSGHDTVSWYQQALGQGPQFIFQYYEEEERQRGNFPDRFSGHQFPNYSSELNVNALLLGDSALYLCASRKQGAGYTFGSGTRLTVV.

The V call is TRBV27, the J call TRBJ2-2, with TRBD2 identical over 8 bases. With 0 bases clipped from V and 4 bases from J, the junction kept 13 bases outside the gene matches. This CDR3 has 19 amino acids. Germline assignment: CDR1 MNHEY and CDR2 SMNVEV (reference sequence). The CDR3 nucleotides read TGTGCCAGCAGTTTATCGATACCACGAGCGGGAGAACGCACCGGGGAGCTGTTTTTT. This sequence encodes CASSLSIPRAGERTGELFF.

This chain uses TRBV27 with TRBJ2-4; D possibly corresponds to TRBD1 (5 bases). This CDR3 has 16 residues. V gave up 5 bases and J gave up 4 bases, with 18 bases separating them. CDR1 is MNHEY and CDR2 is SMNVEV in the germline V gene (reference sequence). The CDR3 reads CASSAGRRAEKNIQYF. The CDR3, as DNA: TGTGCCAGCAGTGCCGGCCGCAGGGCGGAGAAAAACATTCAGTACTTC.

This chain joins TRBV6-5 and TRBJ2-3; 16 positions agree with TRBD2. V lost 8 bases, J lost 4 bases, and 0 bases stayed unmatched. CDR1 and CDR2 (germline): MNHEY, SVGAGI. CDR3 length: 14 residues. CDR3 in DNA: TGTGCCAGCGGGACTAGCGGGAGGGCAGATACGCAGTATTTT. Its translation is CASGTSGRADTQYF.

The CDR3 coding sequence is TGTGCCTGGAGTGTACTGGGGGGCGGAACCGGGGAGCTGTTTTTT. This sequence encodes CAWSVLGGGTGELFF. J is TRBJ2-2 and V is TRBV30, with D tentatively TRBD1 or TRBD2 (6 bases each). This CDR3 spans 15 amino acids. V was pared by 0 bases and J by 5 bases, with 13 bases between. Germline V gives CDR1 GTSNPN, CDR2 SVGIG (reference sequence).

This chain links TRBV5-1 with TRBJ1-1; D remains unclear. V was trimmed by 1 base and J by 5 bases, leaving 12 bases between them. CDR3 length: 14 residues. CDR1 SGHRS and CDR2 YFSETQ come from the germline V gene. The CDR3 DNA follows: TGCGCCAGCAGCTTGATGGGAATTCAGACTGAAGCTTTCTTT. Its translation: CASSLMGIQTEAFF.

The chain carries TRBV30 and TRBJ1-4; 8 nucleotides agree with TRBD1. The germline gives CDR1 GTSNPN, CDR2 SVGIG (reference sequence). With V trimmed by 2 bases and J by 11 bases, 7 bases remained unmatched. CDR3 length equals 13 residues. CDR3 DNA: TGTGCCTGGAGTACACCGGGACAGGCCAAACTGTTTTTT. Protein product: CAWSTPGQAKLFF.

This chain links TRBV19 with TRBJ1-5; no definite D call. The CDR3 sequence is 14 residues long. Germline values: CDR1 LNHDA, CDR2 SQIVND (reference sequence). V was trimmed by 4 bases and J by 3 bases, leaving 10 bases between them. DNA of the CDR3: TGTGCCAGTAGTACGGGCCAGCACAATCAGCCCCAGCATTTT. It yields the protein CASSTGQHNQPQHF.

The chain recombines TRBV5-4 with TRBJ2-1; the match to TRBD2 covers 9 bases. Germline CDR1 is SGHNT and CDR2 is YYREEE (reference sequence). J was trimmed by 9 bases and V by 0 bases; bases with no gene match: 7. This CDR3 comprises 15 residues. CDR3 in DNA: TGTGCCAGCAGCTTGGCCACTAGCGGGCGAGCTGAGCAGTTCTTC. Encoded protein: CASSLATSGRAEQFF.

This clone was observed a single time. The chain couples TRBV27 to TRBJ2-3; the match to TRBD2 covers 11 bases. The CDR3 consists of 16 residues. After removal of 5 bases from V and 8 bases from J, the junction contained 12 bases not matched to a gene. Germline V gene data show CDR1 as MNHEY and CDR2 as SMNVEV (reference sequence). CDR3 DNA sequence: TGTGCCAGCAGTGTCCTATTAGCGGGGGGGCCAGGTACGCAGTATTTT. Translating it yields CASSVLLAGGPGTQYF.

This clone occurred a few times. The CDR3 nucleotides read TGTGCCAGCAGCCAAGACTCCGGAGCGGGAGTTACAGATACGCAGTATTTT. Translated: CASSQDSGAGVTDTQYF. J is TRBJ2-3 and V is TRBV4-2, with TRBD2 matching 8 bases. Trimming at V came to 0 bases and at J to 3 bases, leaving 8 bases not matched to a gene. The CDR3 length is 17 residues. The germline V gene encodes CDR1 LGHNA and CDR2 YNFKEQ.

The chain joins TRBV15 to TRBJ2-1; no reliable D call. V shed 1 base and J shed 7 bases, with 5 bases lying between them. The germline CDR1 and CDR2 sequences are LNHNV and YYDKDF (reference sequence). This CDR3 is built from 12 residues. CDR3: CATSRAQNEQFF. The CDR3 DNA follows: TGTGCCACCAGCAGAGCGCAGAATGAGCAGTTCTTC.

The chain has TRBV11-2 and TRBJ1-3, with D uncertain. Germline CDR1 is SGHAT and CDR2 is FQNNGV. With 5 bases removed from V and 4 bases from J, the gap between germline ends came to 9 bases. The CDR3 consists of 13 residues. The CDR3 DNA follows: TGTGCCAGCAGCGCTTTAGTGGGAAACACCATATATTTT. Protein: CASSALVGNTIYF.

The chain is built from TRBV10-1 and TRBJ2-7, with 8 bases aligning to TRBD1. The CDR3 has 15 amino acids. Germline V gene sequence: CDR1 WNHNN, CDR2 SYGVQD (reference sequence). V was clipped by 9 bases and J by 2 bases; unmatched bases: 12. The CDR3 DNA reads TGCGCCAGGGTAGATTTGGGGACAGGTACCTACGAGCAGTACTTC. Translated: CARVDLGTGTYEQYF.

The V call is TRBV20-1, the J call TRBJ2-7; the D is unclear. CDR1 is DFQATT, CDR2 SNEGSKA, per germline (reference sequence). This CDR3 has 11 amino acids. Trimming removed 7 bases from V and 4 bases from J, with 11 bases in between. DNA of the CDR3: TGCAGTGTCGCGGACCAGTACGAGCAGTACTTC. This gives the protein CSVADQYEQYF.

J is TRBJ1-2 and V is TRBV28; the match to TRBD1 covers 11 bases. Germline CDR1 is MDHEN and CDR2 is SYDVKM. V lost 2 bases and J lost 2; bases outside the gene matches: 4. The CDR3 is 16 amino acids. DNA for the CDR3: TGTGCCAGCAGTTTAGCCAGGACAGGGGGCAACTATGGCTACACCTTC. Protein sequence: CASSLARTGGNYGYTF.

The J gene is TRBJ2-7, the V gene TRBV28; TRBD2 aligns across 9 bases. This CDR3 is 15 amino acids long. V lost 5 bases and J lost 3; bases outside the gene matches: 8. Per the germline V gene, CDR1 is MDHEN and CDR2 is SYDVKM. CDR3 sequence (DNA): TGTGCCAGCAGTCCCCATAGCGGGAGCAGCTACGAGCAGTACTTC. It yields the protein CASSPHSGSSYEQYF.

The chain combines TRBV5-1 with TRBJ1-2; TRBD1 might be the D (5 bases). The CDR3 has 13 amino acids. Trimming pared 0 bases from V and 8 bases from J, leaving 11 bases between. Germline V CDR1 and CDR2: SGHRS, YFSETQ. The CDR3 nucleotides are TGCGCCAGCAGCTTGGGAGCGGGGGACGGCTACACCTTC. As protein: CASSLGAGDGYTF.

This clone was picked up one time. The CDR3 sequence: CASRLGGAQGEKLFF. CDR3 bases: TGTGCAAGTCGCTTAGGGGGGGCCCAGGGCGAAAAACTGTTTTTT. The chain uses TRBV12-2 and TRBJ1-4. TRBV12-2 counts as a pseudogene. CDR3 length: 15 residues.

V is TRBV4-1 and J is TRBJ2-4; 12 bases are a match to TRBD2. Per the germline V gene, CDR1 is MGHRA and CDR2 is YSYEKL. The V and J ends lost 0 bases and 7 bases, in that order; junction bases with no gene match: 10. The CDR3 covers 18 residues. CDR3 nucleotides: TGCGCCAGCAGCCAAGATCGGAGACTAGCGGGAGAGGGTAACATTCAGTACTTC. Protein: CASSQDRRLAGEGNIQYF.

The rearrangement uses TRBV28 and TRBJ1-5, with unresolved D. Trimming stripped 6 bases from V and 4 bases from J, with 4 bases between. The CDR3 contains 11 residues. Germline CDR1 MDHEN, CDR2 SYDVKM. CDR3 residues: CASSINQPQHF. The CDR3 DNA reads TGTGCCAGCAGCATAAATCAGCCCCAGCATTTT.

This sequence joins TRBV7-2 and TRBJ2-7, with 9 bases matching TRBD1. CDR1 and CDR2 (germline): SGHTA, FQGNSA. The CDR3 runs to 14 residues. Germline trimming cut 5 bases from V and 4 bases from J; bases unmatched to any gene: 6. CDR3 residues: CASSPTGGGYEQYF. The CDR3 bases are TGTGCCAGCAGCCCCACAGGGGGCGGGTACGAGCAGTACTTC.

The count of this clone is one. V usage is TRBV28 and J usage is TRBJ1-1; D is unclear. CDR1 is MDHEN and CDR2 is SYDVKM in the germline V gene. The CDR3 has 13 residues. Trimming stripped 10 bases from V and 8 bases from J, with 20 bases between. CDR3 nucleotides: TGTGCCACCGTATCGGGGAGTCTGTGGGAAGCTTTCTTT. This codes for CATVSGSLWEAFF.

In this sample, this clone turned up once. The V gene is TRBV5-5, the J gene TRBJ2-5, with TRBD2 identical over 7 bases. CDR3 size: 15 residues. Germline V gene data show CDR1 as SGHKS and CDR2 as YYEKEE (reference sequence). Trimming at V came to 2 bases and at J to 5 bases, leaving 9 bases not matched to a gene. The CDR3 region is CASSFRLASIETQYF. The CDR3 bases are TGTGCCAGCAGCTTCCGACTAGCCTCTATCGAGACCCAGTACTTC.

V is TRBV4-1 and J is TRBJ2-7; 8 nucleotides align to TRBD1. This CDR3 comprises 17 residues. The germline V gene encodes CDR1 MGHRA and CDR2 YSYEKL. V shed 1 base and J 4 bases; nucleotides not matched to a gene: 12. The CDR3 loop is CASSQGPVDRAGYEQYF. In DNA form, the CDR3 reads TGCGCCAGCAGCCAAGGCCCCGTGGACAGGGCCGGTTACGAGCAGTACTTC.

This chain links TRBV19 with TRBJ2-7, with D possibly being TRBD2 (6 bases). V was shortened by 6 bases and J by 6 bases, with 21 bases between the two germline ends. The CDR3 length is 15 residues. In germline, CDR1 is LNHDA, CDR2 SQIVND (reference sequence). CDR3 nucleotide sequence: TGTGCCAGTAGCCGACCTACAGGAGGGGTAGCCGAGCAGTACTTC. Its protein is CASSRPTGGVAEQYF.

This clone was seen a single time. Here the CDR3 DNA reads TGTGCCAGCAGTTTGACAGGGTATAATTCACCCCTCCACTTT. Amino acids: CASSLTGYNSPLHF. The chain recombines TRBV27 with TRBJ1-6; 7 nucleotides match TRBD1. Germline CDR1 is MNHEY and CDR2 is SMNVEV (reference sequence). The CDR3 spans 14 residues. The V segment lost 3 bases and the J segment 4 bases; nucleotides outside the gene matches: 0.

J is TRBJ2-3 and V is TRBV5-4, with TRBD2 identical over 9 bases. The ends lost 4 bases at V and 2 bases at J; junction bases unmatched: 5. The CDR3 is 15 amino acids. Germline V gene lookup returns CDR1 SGHNT and CDR2 YYREEE (reference sequence). The CDR3 is CASSAGLAHTDTQYF. The CDR3 nucleotides read TGTGCCAGCAGCGCCGGACTAGCGCACACAGATACGCAGTATTTT.

The rearrangement uses TRBV4-1 and TRBJ2-1; possibly TRBD2 for D (5 bases). Between the trimmed V and J ends, which lost 3 bases and 6 bases, there was a span of 12 bases. The CDR3 loop spans 14 amino acids. Germline V gene sequence: CDR1 MGHRA, CDR2 YSYEKL. Here the CDR3 reads CASSHPGKTNEQFF. Written as DNA, the CDR3 is TGCGCCAGCAGCCACCCCGGGAAGACCAATGAGCAGTTCTTC.

The chain carries TRBV7-9 and TRBJ1-3; D remains ambiguous. Trimming removed 6 bases at V and 0 bases at J, with 6 bases between. CDR1 and CDR2 (germline): SEHNR, FQNEAQ (reference sequence). The length of the CDR3 is 13 residues. CDR3 in amino acids: CASSSFSGNTIYF. The CDR3 region has the DNA TGTGCCAGCAGTAGCTTCTCTGGAAACACCATATATTTT.